A selection of T cell receptor beta chains follows, all from one sample in a study of T cells in tumors after PD-1 blockade. The table came from immunoSEQ multiplex PCR; TCRdb's copy has only in-frame clones and leaves some out. The sample has about 60,000 clones; roughly 70% are singletons. Sample: PBMCs, taken after anti-PD-1 treatment. The receptors originated from a human donor with basal cell carcinoma. Each CDR3 is given with its conserved first and last residue. A D gene is named only where the DNA matches it firmly. Rows may omit the clone size; those that give it use once, few, many or a size class.

d_call clone_size j_call v_call cdr3_nt cdr3_aa
- - TRBJ2-7 TRBV3-1/TRBV3-2 TGTGCCAGCAGCCATAGAAATGGCGGGCCGGGGCAGTACTTC CASSHRNGGPGQYF
TRBD2 few TRBJ2-1 TRBV7-9 TGTGCCAGCAGCTATAACCCGGGCGGGGGCTACAATGAGCAGTTCTTC CASSYNPGGGYNEQFF
TRBD1 - TRBJ1-6 TRBV27 TGTGCCAGCAGTTTAGACAGGGGTTCACCCCTCCACTTT CASSLDRGSPLHF
- - TRBJ1-2 TRBV27 TGTGCCAGCAGTAACCCTTTCGGTGGCTACACCTTC CASSNPFGGYTF
TRBD1 few TRBJ2-7 TRBV10-3 TGTGCCACCTCCGGGACAGGGGGGACCTACGAGCAGTACTTC CATSGTGGTYEQYF
TRBD1 few TRBJ1-6 TRBV27 TGTGCCAGCAGTTTACGAGGACAGGGGGCACCCCTCCACTTT CASSLRGQGAPLHF
TRBD1 - TRBJ1-1 TRBV29-1 TGCAGCGCGCCCAGACAGGGAACTGAAGCTTTCTTT CSAPRQGTEAFF
TRBD2 few TRBJ2-7 TRBV7-9 TGTGCCAGCAGCTTAGTCCTAGCGGGGGCCTACGAGCAGTACTTC CASSLVLAGAYEQYF
- - TRBJ2-5 TRBV29-1 TGCAGCGTTCTTCGTGGGGTTTCAGAGACCCAGTACTTC CSVLRGVSETQYF
- - TRBJ2-1 TRBV19 TGTGCCAGTAGTATTGAAGGCGGGGCCAACAATGAGCAGTTCTTC CASSIEGGANNEQFF
- few TRBJ2-4 TRBV30 TGTGCCTGGAGCCGCCCGGCGGGGTCCAAAAACATTCAGTACTTC CAWSRPAGSKNIQYF
- - TRBJ1-1 TRBV6-6 TGTGCCAGCAGTTACACCCGACGGGAAGCTTTCTTT CASSYTRREAFF
- - TRBJ1-2 TRBV19 TGTGCCAGTAGTATGGGGGAACGGAACTATGGCTACACCTTC CASSMGERNYGYTF
TRBD2 - TRBJ2-2 TRBV5-1 TGCGCCAGCAGCACGGGACTAGTGGCCGGGGAGCTGTTTTTT CASSTGLVAGELFF
TRBD1 - TRBJ1-1 TRBV18 TGTGCCAGCTCACCTACAGGGGTCACTGAAGCTTTCTTT CASSPTGVTEAFF
- - TRBJ1-1 TRBV5-1 TGCGCCAGCAGTTATGAACTGGTCACTGAAGCTTTCTTT CASSYELVTEAFF
- - TRBJ2-2 TRBV19 TGTGCCAGTCGGCGCGGGGTGAACACCGGGGAGCTGTTTTTT CASRRGVNTGELFF
TRBD2 - TRBJ2-1 TRBV7-9 TGTGCCAGCAGCTTCTTTAGCGGGGCCCGCTCCTACAATGAGCAGTTCTTC CASSFFSGARSYNEQFF
- - TRBJ1-1 TRBV19 TGTGCCAGTAGCGGGGTCACGGCGAACACTGAAGCTTTCTTT CASSGVTANTEAFF
- - TRBJ1-1 TRBV5-1 TGCGCCAGCGGCAGGTCAATGAACACTGAAGCTTTCTTT CASGRSMNTEAFF
- - TRBJ2-7 TRBV5-3 TGTGCCAGAAGCTCCGGGGACCCCAGCTCCTACGAGCAGTACTTC CARSSGDPSSYEQYF
- - TRBJ2-6 TRBV7-2 TGTGCCAGCCGACCGAACTCTGGGGCCAACGTCCTGACTTTC CASRPNSGANVLTF
- - TRBJ1-2 TRBV29-1 TGCAGCGTTGAAGATCTTGAAAAGACAGCTAACTATGGCTACACCTTC CSVEDLEKTANYGYTF
TRBD1 - TRBJ1-2 TRBV25-1 TGTGCCAGCAGTCCTCAAAGAACAGGGGTCGATGGCTACACCTTC CASSPQRTGVDGYTF
- - TRBJ2-1 TRBV7-7 TGTGCTAGCAGCCCAACTTGGGACATGGATCGCAATGAGCAGTTCTTC CASSPTWDMDRNEQFF
TRBD1 - TRBJ1-2 TRBV4-1 TGCGCCAGCAGCCTGACAGGGGAGAGCTATGGCTACACCTTC CASSLTGESYGYTF
- - TRBJ1-1 TRBV24-1 TGTGCCACCAGTGAGGGCAGGGGTGCTGAAGCTTTCTTT CATSEGRGAEAFF
TRBD1 - TRBJ2-7 TRBV23-1 TGCGCCAGCATCAACCGGGACAGGGTCGACGAGCAGTACTTC CASINRDRVDEQYF
- - TRBJ1-5 TRBV2 TGTGCCAGCAGTGAAGCGGTAGCCCCGGGCCAGCCCCAGCATTTT CASSEAVAPGQPQHF
TRBD1 - TRBJ1-6 TRBV30 TGTGCCTGGACCCGGGACAGGAGCTCCTATAATTCACCCCTCCACTTT CAWTRDRSSYNSPLHF
TRBD2 few TRBJ2-3 TRBV6-6 TGTGCCAGCAGTAGACTAGCGGAGATGGGAGATACGCAGTATTTT CASSRLAEMGDTQYF
- few TRBJ1-1 TRBV5-1 TGCGCCAGCAGCTTGGGCACTGAAGCTTTCTTT CASSLGTEAFF
TRBD1 - TRBJ2-3 TRBV6-5 TGTGCCAGCACCCGACAGGGGGTATCAGATACGCAGTATTTT CASTRQGVSDTQYF
- - TRBJ2-5 TRBV12-5 TGTGCTAGTGGTTTAAACCCCGCGCCGACCCAGTACTTC CASGLNPAPTQYF
- - TRBJ1-4 TRBV4-2 TGTGCCAGCAGCCGGAGGGAACAGGGACCTGGTGAAAAACTGTTTTTT CASSRREQGPGEKLFF